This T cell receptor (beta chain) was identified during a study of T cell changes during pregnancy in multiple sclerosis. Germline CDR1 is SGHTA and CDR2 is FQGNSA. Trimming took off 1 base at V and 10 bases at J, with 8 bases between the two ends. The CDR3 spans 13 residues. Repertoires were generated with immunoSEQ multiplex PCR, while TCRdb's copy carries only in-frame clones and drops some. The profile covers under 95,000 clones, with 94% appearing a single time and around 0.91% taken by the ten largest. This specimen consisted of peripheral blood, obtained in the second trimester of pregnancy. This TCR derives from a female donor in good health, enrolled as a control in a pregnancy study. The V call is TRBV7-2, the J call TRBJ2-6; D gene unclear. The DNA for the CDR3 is TGTGCCAGCAGCTTAGATCCCGGTAACGTCCTGACTTTC. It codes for CASSLDPGNVLTF.